This T cell receptor beta chain was recorded in a study of shared clonotypes between healthy human individuals. Only in-frame clones appear in the TCRdb table, and some are missing; sequencing was by immunoSEQ multiplex PCR. The table shows about 600,000 clones, with about 97% occurring only once. This TCR was recovered from a woman in her 30s in good health. Input material: naive CD4+ T cells sorted from blood. Subset defined: CD45RA+ positively selected.

CDR3 DNA: TGTGCCAGTCACGGAGGGTACAATGAGCAGTTCTTC. Translation: CASHGGYNEQFF. The genes are TRBV6-5 and TRBJ2-1; possibly TRBD2 for D (6 bases). Germline V CDR1 and CDR2: MNHEY, SVGAGI. CDR3 length: 12 residues. V was clipped by 9 bases and J by 4 bases, with 10 bases between them.